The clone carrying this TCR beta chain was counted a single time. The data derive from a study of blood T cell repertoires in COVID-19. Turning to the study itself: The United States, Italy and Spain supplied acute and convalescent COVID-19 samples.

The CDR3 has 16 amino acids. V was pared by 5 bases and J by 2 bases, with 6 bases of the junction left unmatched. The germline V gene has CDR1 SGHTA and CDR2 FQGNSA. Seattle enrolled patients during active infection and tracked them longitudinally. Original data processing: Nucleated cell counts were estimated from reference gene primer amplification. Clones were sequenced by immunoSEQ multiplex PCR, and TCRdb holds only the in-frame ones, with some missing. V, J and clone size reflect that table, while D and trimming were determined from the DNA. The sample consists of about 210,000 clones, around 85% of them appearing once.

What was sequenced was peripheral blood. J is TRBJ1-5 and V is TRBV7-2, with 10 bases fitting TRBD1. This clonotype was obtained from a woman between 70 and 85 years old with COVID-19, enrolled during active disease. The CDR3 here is CASSLTGTGGNQPQHF. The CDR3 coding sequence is TGTGCCAGCAGCCTCACCGGGACAGGGGGCAATCAGCCCCAGCATTTT. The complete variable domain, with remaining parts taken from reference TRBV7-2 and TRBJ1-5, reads GAGVSQSPSNKVTEKGKDVELRCDPISGHTALYWYRQSLGQGLEFLIYFQGNSAPDKSGLPSDRFSAERTGGSVSTLTIQRTQQEDSAVYLCASSLTGTGGNQPQHFGDGTRLSIL.